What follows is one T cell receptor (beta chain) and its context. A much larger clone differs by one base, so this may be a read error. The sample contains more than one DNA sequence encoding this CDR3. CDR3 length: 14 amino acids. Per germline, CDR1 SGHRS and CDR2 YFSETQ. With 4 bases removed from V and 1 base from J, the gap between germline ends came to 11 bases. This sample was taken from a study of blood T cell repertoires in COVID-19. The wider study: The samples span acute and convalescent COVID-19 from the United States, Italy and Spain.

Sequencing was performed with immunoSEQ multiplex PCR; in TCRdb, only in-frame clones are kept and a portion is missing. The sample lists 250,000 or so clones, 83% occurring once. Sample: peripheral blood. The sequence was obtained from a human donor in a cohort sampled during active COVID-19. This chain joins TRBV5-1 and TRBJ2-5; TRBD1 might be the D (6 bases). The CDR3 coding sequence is TGCGCCAGCAGCCCCGGGACATCCCAAGAGACCCAGTACTTC. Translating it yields CASSPGTSQETQYF. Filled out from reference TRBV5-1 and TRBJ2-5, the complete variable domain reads KAGVTQTPRYLIKTRGQQVTLSCSPISGHRSVSWYQQTPGQGLQFLFEYFSETQRNKGNFPGRFSGRQFSNSRSEMNVSTLELGDSALYLCASSPGTSQETQYFGPGTRLLVL.